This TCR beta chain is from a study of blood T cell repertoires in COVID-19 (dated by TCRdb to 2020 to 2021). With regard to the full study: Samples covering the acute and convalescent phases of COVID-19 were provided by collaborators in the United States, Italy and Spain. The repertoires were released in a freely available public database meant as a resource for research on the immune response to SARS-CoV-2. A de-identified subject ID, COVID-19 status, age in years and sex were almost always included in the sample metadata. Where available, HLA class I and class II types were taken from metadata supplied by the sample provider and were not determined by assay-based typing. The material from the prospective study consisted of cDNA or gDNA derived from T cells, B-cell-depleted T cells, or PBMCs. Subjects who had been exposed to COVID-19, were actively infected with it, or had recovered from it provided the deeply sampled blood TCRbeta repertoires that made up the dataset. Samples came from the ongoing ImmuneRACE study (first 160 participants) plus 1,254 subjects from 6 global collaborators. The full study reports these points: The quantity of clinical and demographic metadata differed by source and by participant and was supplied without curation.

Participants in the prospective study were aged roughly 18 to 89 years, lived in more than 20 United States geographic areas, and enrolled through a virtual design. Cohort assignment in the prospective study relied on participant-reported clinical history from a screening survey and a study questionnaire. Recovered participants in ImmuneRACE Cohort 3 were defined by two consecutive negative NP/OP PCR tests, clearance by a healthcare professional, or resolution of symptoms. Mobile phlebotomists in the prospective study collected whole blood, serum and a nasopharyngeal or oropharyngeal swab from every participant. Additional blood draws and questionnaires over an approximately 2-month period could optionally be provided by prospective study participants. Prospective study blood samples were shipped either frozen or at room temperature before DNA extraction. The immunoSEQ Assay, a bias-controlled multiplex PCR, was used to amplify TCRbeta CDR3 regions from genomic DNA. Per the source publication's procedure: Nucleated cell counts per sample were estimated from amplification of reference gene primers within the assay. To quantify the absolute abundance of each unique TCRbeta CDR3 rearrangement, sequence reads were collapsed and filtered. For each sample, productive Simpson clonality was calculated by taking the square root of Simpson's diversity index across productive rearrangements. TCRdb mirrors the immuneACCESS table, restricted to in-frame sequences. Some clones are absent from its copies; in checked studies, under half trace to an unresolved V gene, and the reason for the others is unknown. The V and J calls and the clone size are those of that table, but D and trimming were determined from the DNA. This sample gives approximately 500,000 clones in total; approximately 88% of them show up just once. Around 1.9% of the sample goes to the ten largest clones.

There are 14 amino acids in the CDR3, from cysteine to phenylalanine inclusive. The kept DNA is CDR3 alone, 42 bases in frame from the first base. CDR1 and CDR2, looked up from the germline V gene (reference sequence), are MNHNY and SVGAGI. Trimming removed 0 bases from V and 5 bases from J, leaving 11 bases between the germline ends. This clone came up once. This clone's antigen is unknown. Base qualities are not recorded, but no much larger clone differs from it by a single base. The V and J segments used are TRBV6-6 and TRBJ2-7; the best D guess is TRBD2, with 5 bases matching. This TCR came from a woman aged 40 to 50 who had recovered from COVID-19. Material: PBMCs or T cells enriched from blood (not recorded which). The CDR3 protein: CASSYSGGRDEQYF. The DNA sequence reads TGTGCCAGCAGTTACTCAGGAGGTCGGGACGAGCAGTACTTC.